These T cell receptor beta chains were read from a single sample in a study of T cell responses to AZD1222 COVID-19 vaccine. The repertoire was sequenced with immunoSEQ multiplex PCR; TCRdb's copy has only in-frame clones and lacks some. This sample has roughly 130,000 clones, with 88% found just once. The starting material was peripheral blood, obtained on day 0 of AZD1222 vaccination. These receptors were obtained from an adult in good health. CDR3s include the opening cysteine and the closing phenylalanine or tryptophan. The D gene is left open where the match is weak. A row's size may be missing; if present it is once, few, many or a size class.

v_gene	abundance	j_gene	d_gene	CDR3nt	CDR3aa
TRBV5-8	NA	TRBJ1-1	NA	TGTGCCAGCAGCTATCCAGGGAACCCTGAAGCTTTCTTT	CASSYPGNPEAFF
TRBV19	NA	TRBJ2-2	TRBD1	TGTGCCAGTAGTATCTCAACCGGACAGGGCCCCGGGGAGCTGTTTTTT	CASSISTGQGPGELFF
TRBV27	NA	TRBJ2-7	TRBD1	TGTGCCAGCAGTTTCGAGACAGGGAACGAGCAGTACTTC	CASSFETGNEQYF
TRBV7-9	NA	TRBJ1-6	NA	TGTGCCAGCAGCTTAGCGGTAAATTCACCCCTCCACTTT	CASSLAVNSPLHF
TRBV10-1	NA	TRBJ2-3	NA	TGCGCCAGCAGTGCCGCCATAGGACGGAAGGGAGATACGCAGTATTTT	CASSAAIGRKGDTQYF
TRBV27	NA	TRBJ2-7	TRBD2	TGTGCCAGCAGTTTATCCGGACTAGCGGGGGCGTCCTCCTACGAGCAGTACTTC	CASSLSGLAGASSYEQYF
TRBV29-1	NA	TRBJ2-1	TRBD1	TGCAGCGTTAGGGACAGGGTTTTCCATGAGCAGTTCTTC	CSVRDRVFHEQFF
TRBV2	once	TRBJ2-5	NA	TGTGCCAGCAGTGTACAGGGAAGGGAGACCCAGTACTTC	CASSVQGRETQYF
TRBV20-1	once	TRBJ2-7	NA	TGCAGTGCCCCTCAAGCCCAGGAGCAGTACTTC	CSAPQAQEQYF
TRBV20-1	once	TRBJ2-7	NA	TGCAGTGCTAGAGAAGGCTACGAGCAGTACTTC	CSAREGYEQYF
TRBV4-2	NA	TRBJ1-5	TRBD1	TGTGCCAGCAGCCCTAGGACCCGGACAGGGGTCGGTCAGCCCCAGCATTTT	CASSPRTRTGVGQPQHF
TRBV29-1	NA	TRBJ1-2	NA	TGCAGCGTTGGAGGGTTGGATGGCTACACCTTC	CSVGGLDGYTF
TRBV2	NA	TRBJ2-5	NA	TGTGCCAGCAGTGTATCTCGCGGGGAGCAAGAGACCCAGTACTTC	CASSVSRGEQETQYF
TRBV11-3	NA	TRBJ2-2	TRBD1	TGTGCCAGCAGCGGCCGGGACAGGAACACCGGGGAGCTGTTTTTT	CASSGRDRNTGELFF
TRBV5-1	NA	TRBJ2-7	TRBD2	TGCGCCAGCAGCCCCGGGGGGTCGCTGTACGAGCAGTACTTC	CASSPGGSLYEQYF
TRBV4-1	NA	TRBJ2-2	NA	TGCGCCAGCAGCTCCCACCCAGTGGGAGCGTACGCGAACACCGGGGAGCTGTTTTTT	CASSSHPVGAYANTGELFF
TRBV5-1	NA	TRBJ2-1	TRBD2	TGCGCCAGCAGCTACGCGGGAGGGAATGAGCAGTTCTTC	CASSYAGGNEQFF
TRBV7-8	NA	TRBJ2-2	TRBD2	TGTGCCAGCAGCTTAGGCGGGGGGCTCACCGGGGAGCTGTTTTTT	CASSLGGGLTGELFF
TRBV11-3	once	TRBJ2-1	TRBD2	TGTGCCAGCAGCGCCGGCGGGAGTTCCTACAATGAGCAGTTCTTC	CASSAGGSSYNEQFF
TRBV28	NA	TRBJ1-1	NA	TGTGCCAGTAACCGACAGGCCGCCCCGAACACTGAAGCTTTCTTT	CASNRQAAPNTEAFF
TRBV18	NA	TRBJ1-2	NA	TGTGCCAGCTCACCACCTCAGCAGGGTTCTGGCTATGGCTACACCTTC	CASSPPQQGSGYGYTF
TRBV6-5	NA	TRBJ1-5	NA	TGTGCCAGCAGGCCTTCTGGAGAGACTTATCAGCCCCAGCATTTT	CASRPSGETYQPQHF
TRBV28	NA	TRBJ1-4	TRBD1	TGTGCCAGCGGTTCCGGACAGGGTAGCGAAAAACTGTTTTTT	CASGSGQGSEKLFF
TRBV4-3	medium-sized	TRBJ2-7	NA	TGCGCCAGCAGCCAAGATTATGAGAACGAGCAGTACTTC	CASSQDYENEQYF
TRBV28	NA	TRBJ1-6	TRBD1	TGTGCCAGCAGTTTGGCGGGACAGGGGGCTTCACCCCTCCACTTT	CASSLAGQGASPLHF
TRBV24-1	NA	TRBJ1-1	NA	TGTGCCACCAGTGATTCAGGTGTTGAGACTGAAGCTTTCTTT	CATSDSGVETEAFF
TRBV27	NA	TRBJ2-1	NA	TGTGCCAGCAGCCTCTACAATGAGCAGTTCTTC	CASSLYNEQFF
TRBV11-3	NA	TRBJ2-3	TRBD2	TGTGCCAGCAGCTTATATAGCGGGGGCTCCACAGATACGCAGTATTTT	CASSLYSGGSTDTQYF
TRBV5-5	NA	TRBJ2-3	NA	TGTGCCAGCAGCTTGGCCAAGTCAGCTACGTCTGATACGCAGTATTTT	CASSLAKSATSDTQYF
TRBV7-7	NA	TRBJ2-5	TRBD2	TGTGCTAGCAGCCCTGTAGCGGGGGGCATAGGAGAGACCCAGTACTTC	CASSPVAGGIGETQYF
TRBV18	once	TRBJ1-2	NA	TGTGCCAGCTCACCAGGCGCAGGGAAGAACTATGGCTACACCTTC	CASSPGAGKNYGYTF
TRBV19	NA	TRBJ1-5	NA	TGTGCCAGTAGTCCTGGGGGGCAGGGTCAGCCCCAGCATTTT	CASSPGGQGQPQHF
TRBV19	NA	TRBJ1-1	TRBD1	TGTGCCAGTAGTCCCCGGACAGGGGGCAGCTCTGAAGCTTTCTTT	CASSPRTGGSSEAFF
TRBV28	once	TRBJ2-4	TRBD2	TGTGCCAGCAGTTTAGGCGGGGGGGCAGGAAACATTCAGTACTTC	CASSLGGGAGNIQYF
TRBV2	NA	TRBJ1-5	NA	TGTGCCAGCAGATTTGGACAGCTCCGGGGGCAGCCCCAGCATTTT	CASRFGQLRGQPQHF
TRBV6-5	NA	TRBJ1-4	NA	TGTGCCAGCAGTTATAGTACCAACAGGATCGGTGAAAAACTGTTTTTT	CASSYSTNRIGEKLFF
TRBV19	NA	TRBJ1-5	TRBD1	TGTGCCAGTAGTCAGGGGGCGTCGGGCAATCAGCCCCAGCATTTT	CASSQGASGNQPQHF
TRBV2	NA	TRBJ1-5	NA	TGTGCCAGCGCCGACCAGGGTAGTCAGCCCCAGCATTTT	CASADQGSQPQHF
TRBV12-3/TRBV12-4	NA	TRBJ1-2	TRBD1	TGTGCCACTGGACAGGGGGCGGGCTATGGCTACACCTTC	CATGQGAGYGYTF
TRBV6-6	once	TRBJ2-7	TRBD1	TGTGCCAGCAGTAACGCGGGGGGACAGGGGGCGAACGAGCAGTACTTC	CASSNAGGQGANEQYF
TRBV3-1/TRBV3-2	NA	TRBJ1-6	TRBD1	TGTGCCAGCAGCCCTCTCCGGGGACAGTCCTATAATTCACCCCTCCACTTT	CASSPLRGQSYNSPLHF
TRBV9	once	TRBJ1-3	NA	TGTGCCAGCAGCGAGGACAACTCTGGAAACACCATATATTTT	CASSEDNSGNTIYF
TRBV6-6	NA	TRBJ1-2	NA	TGTGCCAGCAGTAATGGACCGTCGTTAGGCTACACCTTC	CASSNGPSLGYTF
TRBV10-2	NA	TRBJ2-7	TRBD1	TGCGCCAGCACCGGACAGGGGGCCGGGTATGAGCAGTACTTC	CASTGQGAGYEQYF
TRBV6-5	once	TRBJ2-7	TRBD1	TGTGCCAGCAGTTACGCGGACAGGGTTGAGCAGTACTTC	CASSYADRVEQYF
TRBV4-3	once	TRBJ1-3	NA	TGCGCCAGCAGCCAAAATGTTGGGGGGGCCATAGGAAACACCATATATTTT	CASSQNVGGAIGNTIYF
TRBV11-2	NA	TRBJ2-7	TRBD2	TGTGCCAGCAGCCCGGGGGGGGGAGTTCTTTACGAGCAGTACTTC	CASSPGGGVLYEQYF
TRBV6-5	NA	TRBJ1-1	NA	TGTGCCAGCAGTTACGGGGTGGGCTTGAACACTGAAGCTTTCTTT	CASSYGVGLNTEAFF
TRBV27	NA	TRBJ2-1	NA	TGTGCCAGCAGTTTGCAATGGGCCTCCAACAATTACAATGAGCAGTTCTTC	CASSLQWASNNYNEQFF
TRBV6-5	NA	TRBJ1-2	NA	TGTGCCAGCAGGACCGGGACACCCCCCTATGGCTACACCTTC	CASRTGTPPYGYTF
TRBV28	NA	TRBJ2-7	NA	TGTGCCAGCAGGCCCGGACTGCGGGGTGACGAGCAGTACTTC	CASRPGLRGDEQYF
TRBV27	NA	TRBJ1-2	TRBD1	TGTGCCAGCAGTCTGTTGGGACAGGGAGCCTATGGCTACACCTTC	CASSLLGQGAYGYTF
TRBV12-5	NA	TRBJ1-2	NA	TGTGCTAGTGGTTTAGGGTATGAGGGCTATGGCTACACCTTC	CASGLGYEGYGYTF
TRBV12-3/TRBV12-4	NA	TRBJ1-1	NA	TGTGCCAGCAGTTTCCCCCCGGGGACTGAAGCTTTCTTT	CASSFPPGTEAFF